This T cell receptor beta chain originates from a study of blood T cell repertoires in COVID-19. About the study: PBMCs, B-cell-depleted T cells, or T cells were the source of the cDNA or gDNA that made up the material.

Patients at the Seattle site were enrolled during active infection and followed longitudinally. Under the authors' procedure: Using reference gene primer amplification, nucleated cell counts were estimated. Here immunoSEQ multiplex PCR was the method, and the copy in TCRdb shows in-frame clones only, minus some. V, J and clone size were drawn from that table, and D and trimming were deduced from the DNA. The repertoire includes approximately 500,000 clones, around 90% of them detected once, and roughly 7.3% sits in the top ten. The sequence derives from a woman between 50 and 59 years old with COVID-19, enrolled during active disease. The sequencing sample was made of peripheral blood.

CDR3 bases: TGTGCCAGCAGCTTCGAAGGGGGTAACAACTACGAGCAGTACTTC. Translating gives CASSFEGGNNYEQYF. This chain uses TRBV5-5 with TRBJ2-7; tentative D call: TRBD1 (6 bases). V was pared by 2 bases and J by 3 bases, with 15 bases between. The CDR3 totals 15 residues. In germline, CDR1 is SGHKS, CDR2 YYEKEE (reference sequence). Together with reference TRBV5-5 and TRBJ2-7, the CDR3 gives the full variable domain: DAGVTQSPTHLIKTRGQQVTLRCSPISGHKSVSWYQQVLGQGPQFIFQYYEKEERGRGNFPDRFSARQFPNYSSELNVNALLLGDSALYLCASSFEGGNNYEQYFGPGTRLTVT.